This T cell receptor (beta chain) was sequenced for a study of T-cell reconstitution after alpha-beta-depleted transplantation in children. This clonotype was counted at least ten times. Germline CDR1 is SGHTA and CDR2 is FQGNSA. The CDR3 spans 15 residues. V gave up 1 base and J gave up 3 bases, with 13 bases separating them. Researchers prepared the TCRbeta library using unique molecular identifiers, the study reports. From the PCR reads, TCRdb called clonotypes with MiXCR, one entry per CDR3 protein. In the table there are hundreds of thousands of distinct CDR3 sequences, around a sixth of which are singletons.

Material: PBMCs from the stem cell graft donor, obtained from the stem cell graft. The V gene is TRBV7-2, the J gene TRBJ2-7; D ambiguous. The receptor was derived from a human donor who donated a stem cell graft to a child with acute myeloid leukemia. The chain's CDR3 is CASSLEGHRSYEQYF. As DNA, the CDR3 is TGTGCCAGCAGCTTAGAAGGGCACAGAAGCTACGAGCAGTACTTC.